A selection of T cell receptor beta chains follows, all from one sample in a study of T cell responses to AZD1222 COVID-19 vaccine. The table came from immunoSEQ multiplex PCR; TCRdb's copy has only in-frame clones and leaves some out. The sample has about 140,000 clones, about nine tenths seen once; the top ten hold around 3.6%. The starting material was peripheral blood, obtained on day 0 of AZD1222 vaccination. Receptors were obtained from an adult in good health. CDR3s include the opening cysteine and the closing phenylalanine or tryptophan. The D gene is left open where the match is weak. Expanded clones get a size class; other rows say once, few or many, or leave the size out.

D: TRBD2
J: TRBJ2-7
size: few
V: TRBV9
CDR3: CASSVAVLADRYEQYF
DNA: TGTGCCAGCAGCGTAGCTGTTCTAGCGGACCGATACGAGCAGTACTTC

D: -
J: TRBJ2-3
size: -
V: TRBV10-3
CDR3: CAISEGIPSTDTQYF
DNA: TGTGCCATCAGTGAGGGGATCCCTAGCACAGATACGCAGTATTTT

D: -
J: TRBJ1-2
size: -
V: TRBV12-3/TRBV12-4
CDR3: CASSLGFGQGYTF
DNA: -

D: TRBD2
J: TRBJ2-1
size: -
V: TRBV11-2
CDR3: CASSPRTSSIPNEQFF
DNA: TGTGCCAGCAGCCCCCGGACTAGCAGTATCCCCAATGAGCAGTTCTTC

D: TRBD2
J: TRBJ2-7
size: -
V: TRBV6-2/TRBV6-3
CDR3: CASSYGGGRYEQYF
DNA: TGTGCCAGCAGTTACGGCGGGGGGCGGTACGAGCAGTACTTC

D: -
J: TRBJ1-1
size: once
V: TRBV19
CDR3: CASSISTGVNTEAFF
DNA: TGTGCCAGTAGTATCTCGACAGGCGTAAACACTGAAGCTTTCTTT

D: -
J: TRBJ1-6
size: -
V: TRBV30
CDR3: CAWSANNSPLHF
DNA: TGTGCCTGGAGTGCGAATAATTCACCCCTCCACTTT

D: -
J: TRBJ1-4
size: few
V: TRBV5-4
CDR3: CASSFGPANEKLFF
DNA: TGTGCCAGCAGCTTTGGGCCCGCCAATGAAAAACTGTTTTTT

D: -
J: TRBJ1-1
size: -
V: TRBV15
CDR3: CATSPRVDREDTEAFF
DNA: TGTGCCACCAGCCCCCGGGTGGATAGGGAGGACACTGAAGCTTTCTTT

D: TRBD2
J: TRBJ2-7
size: -
V: TRBV7-9
CDR3: CASSLGLAGVYEQYF
DNA: TGTGCCAGCAGCTTAGGACTAGCGGGAGTCTACGAGCAGTACTTC

D: -
J: TRBJ2-3
size: once
V: TRBV5-6
CDR3: CASSAWEEGTLGTQYF
DNA: TGTGCCAGCAGCGCTTGGGAAGAGGGGACTTTGGGTACGCAGTATTTT

D: TRBD2
J: TRBJ2-3
size: -
V: TRBV20-1
CDR3: CSASISGGRYTDTQYF
DNA: TGCAGTGCTAGTATTAGCGGGGGCCGATACACAGATACGCAGTATTTT

D: -
J: TRBJ2-2
size: -
V: TRBV9
CDR3: CASSDRMNTGELFF
DNA: TGTGCCAGCAGCGATCGTATGAACACCGGGGAGCTGTTTTTT

D: -
J: TRBJ1-2
size: -
V: TRBV4-1
CDR3: CASSQGGSATYGYTF
DNA: TGCGCCAGCAGCCAAGGGGGGTCAGCGACCTATGGCTACACCTTC

D: TRBD1
J: TRBJ1-2
size: -
V: TRBV5-1
CDR3: CASSLGDRANYGYTF
DNA: TGCGCCAGCAGCCTCGGGGACAGGGCAAACTATGGCTACACCTTC

D: -
J: TRBJ1-1
size: -
V: TRBV11-2
CDR3: CASSRNRDEAFF
DNA: TGTGCCAGCAGCAGAAACAGAGATGAAGCTTTCTTT

D: -
J: TRBJ2-7
size: -
V: TRBV9
CDR3: CASSVSVNTHYEQYF
DNA: TGTGCCAGCAGCGTGTCAGTTAATACCCACTACGAGCAGTACTTC

D: -
J: TRBJ2-3
size: -
V: TRBV19
CDR3: CATRAGAADTQYF
DNA: TGTGCCACCCGGGCGGGGGCCGCAGATACGCAGTATTTT

D: TRBD1
J: TRBJ2-2
size: -
V: TRBV5-6
CDR3: CASSLQGATGELFF
DNA: TGTGCCAGCAGCTTACAGGGGGCCACCGGGGAGCTGTTTTTT

D: -
J: TRBJ1-1
size: -
V: TRBV19
CDR3: CASSEPGSDTEAFF
DNA: TGTGCCAGTAGTGAGCCCGGGAGCGACACTGAAGCTTTCTTT

D: TRBD1
J: TRBJ1-5
size: few
V: TRBV9
CDR3: CASSVGQGNQPQHF
DNA: TGTGCCAGCAGCGTAGGACAGGGGAATCAGCCCCAGCATTTT

D: -
J: TRBJ1-5
size: once
V: TRBV11-2
CDR3: CASSLEGRHNQPQHF
DNA: TGTGCCAGCAGCTTAGAAGGGAGACACAATCAGCCCCAGCATTTT